The present T cell receptor (beta chain) was sequenced within a study of blood T cell repertoires in COVID-19 (dated by TCRdb to 2020 to 2021). As for the study more broadly: The collaborator samples originated in the United States, Italy and Spain and spanned the acute and convalescent phases of COVID-19. The material from the prospective study consisted of cDNA or gDNA derived from T cells, B-cell-depleted T cells, or PBMCs. Subjects who had been exposed to COVID-19, were actively infected with it, or had recovered from it provided the deeply sampled blood TCRbeta repertoires that made up the dataset. The repertoires were released in a freely available public database meant as a resource for research on the immune response to SARS-CoV-2. Samples came from the ongoing ImmuneRACE study (first 160 participants) plus 1,254 subjects from 6 global collaborators. The sample metadata nearly always contained a de-identified subject ID, COVID-19 status, age in years and sex. Where available, HLA class I and class II types were taken from metadata supplied by the sample provider and were not determined by assay-based typing. Study-level results and caveats: Clinical and demographic metadata were provided uncurated, with the amount varying by source and participant.

In Seattle, one collaborating source enrolled patients while the infection was active and tracked those patients longitudinally over the course of disease. The collaborating institutions used their own protocols to collect whole blood in K2EDTA tubes. For TCRbeta analysis, collaborators shipped samples in one of three forms: frozen whole blood, isolated PBMCs, or DNA extracted from either of those sample types. Reading from cysteine to phenylalanine, the CDR3 counts 14 amino acids. Solely the CDR3 DNA is kept, with 42 bases framed from the first base. Reading the germline V gene gives CDR1 SGHAT and CDR2 FQNNGV. V has 5 bases trimmed and J has 7 bases trimmed; junction bases matching no gene number 5. TCRbeta CDR3 regions were amplified from genomic DNA using the immunoSEQ Assay, a bias-controlled multiplex PCR. In the source study's methods: The number of nucleated cells in each sample was estimated from the amplification of reference gene primers within the assay. To quantify the absolute abundance of each unique TCRbeta CDR3 rearrangement, sequence reads were collapsed and filtered. For each sample, productive Simpson clonality was calculated as the square root of Simpson's diversity index across productive rearrangements. This immuneACCESS table, as held by TCRdb, lists in-frame sequences with V and J called but not all clones. Of the missing ones, under half trace to an unresolved V gene in checked studies; the others have no known cause. V and J calls plus clone size are reproduced from that table; the DNA served to infer D and trimming. In this sample the table shows some 200,000 clones, 70% to 90% of which occur a single time. The top ten clonotypes cover 11% of the sample.

The table lists this clone with a count of one. Its antigen is currently not known. The input lacks base qualities; no much larger clone sits a single base away. The source material was peripheral blood. The chain is made from TRBV11-2 and TRBJ1-2, and 12 junctional nucleotides match TRBD1. This receptor was taken from a woman aged 55-75 years with COVID-19, enrolled during active disease. The DNA is as follows: TGTGCCAGCAGCCAAGGGGACAGGGGGCTTGGCTACACCTTC. This encodes CASSQGDRGLGYTF. With the rest looked up from the reference TRBV11-2 and TRBJ1-2 genes rather than sequenced, the full variable domain is EAGVAQSPRYKIIEKRQSVAFWCNPISGHATLYWYQQILGQGPKLLIQFQNNGVVDDSQLPKDRFSAERLKGVDSTLKIQPAKLEDSAVYLCASSQGDRGLGYTFGSGTRLTVV.